This TCR beta chain was identified during a study of T cell clones after liver transplantation (dated by TCRdb to about 2019). For context, the study as a whole: ITN030ST, the source of the samples, was a randomized trial that attempted immunosuppression withdrawal within 2 years of liver transplantation. Tolerance meant complete immunosuppression withdrawal for at least one year without liver enzymes rising beyond twice the upper limit of normal. After a pre-transplant mixed lymphocyte reaction, TCRbeta sequencing was used to pinpoint donor-reactive T cell clones, which were subsequently tracked in post-transplant blood. Of the 8 liver transplant recipients making up the studied cohort, 3 were classified as tolerant and 5 as non-tolerant. Until randomization at 12-24 months post-transplant, subjects were given standard immunosuppression, with no induction therapy. As an antigen-independent comparator for the donor-reactive sequences, third party-reactive TCRbeta sequences from pre-transplant MLRs were identified as well. Blood samples were taken pre-transplant, pre-randomization before withdrawal, and post-randomization after full withdrawal or failed withdrawal. Of the eight recipients, a few were HCV-positive, while the remaining recipients had been transplanted for non-autoimmune, non-viral indications.

The paper's findings and limits, for the study overall: A greater decline was seen for donor-reactive sequences than for third party-reactive sequences, suggesting partial antigen-specific deletion unrelated to withdrawal success. A significant post-transplant decrease in circulating donor-reactive CD4 TCRbeta sequences was observed in 5 of 8 subjects, irrespective of tolerance or HCV status. Because of small, heterogeneous patient numbers and non-standardized post-transplant time points, the conclusions were only preliminary. In a couple of subjects, low numbers of available donor cells limited the measurable donor-reactive repertoire. After accounting for repertoire turnover, donor-reactive detection was significantly reduced in 7 of 8 subjects for CD4 and 8 of 8 for CD8. Without allograft tissue specimens, donor-reactive T cells may have migrated into the graft rather than being deleted.

The CDR3 covers 15 residues, taking in both the cysteine and the phenylalanine. Just CDR3 DNA is preserved here, 45 bases in frame from base 1. The germline V gene encodes CDR1 MDHEN and CDR2 SYDVKM. After removal of 5 bases from V and 4 bases from J, the junction retains 9 bases not matched to a gene. The time point label on this specimen signifies: pre-transplant. Unstimulated PBMCs, after thawing, were stained for CD3, CD4 and CD8 and then FACS-sorted into CD3+CD4+ and CD3+CD8+ populations. All 8 studied subjects were randomized to withdrawal of immunosuppression. The Qiagen DNeasy Blood and Tissue Kit was used to isolate genomic DNA. Using immunoSEQ, frozen genomic DNA was subjected to high-throughput TCRbeta CDR3 sequencing, a process that included PCR amplification, mapping, bias correction and internal controls. Regarding the original processing steps: Productive rearrangements were kept, and unique TCRbeta sequences were defined by CDR3 nucleotide sequence plus V and J gene. Donor-reactive sequences required at least 5-fold expansion in CFSE-low cells versus unstimulated pre-transplant cells and at least 0.01% frequency. Minimum frequency thresholds were set for each subject based on the unstimulated sample with the lowest template count, ensuring at least 90% detection power. Jensen-Shannon divergence between the top 1000 TCRbeta sequences post-transplant and pre-transplant was used to measure repertoire turnover. Two-sided Fisher's exact tests were used to test for changes in the detection of donor-reactive sequences. TCRdb mirrors the immuneACCESS table, restricted to in-frame sequences. Some clones are absent from its copies; in checked studies, under half trace to an unresolved V gene, and the reason for the others is unknown. V and J calls and clone size follow that table, whereas D and trimming were derived from the DNA. Present in this sample are some 59,000 clones, 70% to 75% of which were seen just once. The ten largest clones represent 14% to 15% of the sample.

On this clone: What this receptor recognizes is not known. Base-call qualities are not available, and no considerably larger clone is one nucleotide away.

Source: CD4+ T cells from blood, taken before liver transplant. This TCR came from a human donor who received a liver transplant. The rearranged chain carries TRBV28 and TRBJ1-1; 8 bases in the middle match TRBD1. The CDR3 sequence is CASSHRTGSLTEAFF. The DNA reads as follows: TGTGCCAGCAGTCACCGGACAGGGAGTCTCACTGAAGCTTTCTTT. Joined to the reference TRBV28 and TRBJ1-1 proteins, this CDR3 gives the full variable domain: DVKVTQSSRYLVKRTGEKVFLECVQDMDHENMFWYRQDPGLGLRLIYFSYDVKMKEKGDIPEGYSVSREKKERFSLILESASTNQTSMYLCASSHRTGSLTEAFFGQGTRLTVV.